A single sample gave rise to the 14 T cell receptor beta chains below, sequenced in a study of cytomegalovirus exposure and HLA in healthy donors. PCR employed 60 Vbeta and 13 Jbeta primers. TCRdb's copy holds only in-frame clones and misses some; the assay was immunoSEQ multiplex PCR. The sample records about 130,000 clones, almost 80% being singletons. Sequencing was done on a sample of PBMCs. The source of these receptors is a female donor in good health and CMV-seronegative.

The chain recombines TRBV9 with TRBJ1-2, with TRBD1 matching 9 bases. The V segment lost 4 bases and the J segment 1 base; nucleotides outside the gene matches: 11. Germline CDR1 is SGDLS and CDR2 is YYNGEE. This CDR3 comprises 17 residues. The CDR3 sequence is CASSPRTGAVNNYGYTF. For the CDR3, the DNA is TGTGCCAGCAGCCCCCGGACAGGGGCGGTGAATAACTATGGCTACACCTTC.

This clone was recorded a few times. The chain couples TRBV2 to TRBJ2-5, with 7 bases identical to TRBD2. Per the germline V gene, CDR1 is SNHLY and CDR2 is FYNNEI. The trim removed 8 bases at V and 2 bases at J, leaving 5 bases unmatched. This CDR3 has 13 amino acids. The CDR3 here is CASGEGIQETQYF. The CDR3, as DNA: TGTGCCAGCGGGGAGGGGATTCAAGAGACCCAGTACTTC.

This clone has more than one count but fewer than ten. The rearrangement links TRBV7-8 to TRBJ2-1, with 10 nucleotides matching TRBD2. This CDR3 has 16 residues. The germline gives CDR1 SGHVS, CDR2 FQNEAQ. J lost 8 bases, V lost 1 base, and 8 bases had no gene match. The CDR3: CASSLVLAGEWYEQFF. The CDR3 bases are TGTGCCAGCAGCTTAGTGCTAGCGGGAGAGTGGTATGAGCAGTTCTTC.

The CDR3 protein is CASSELMGPDTQYF. As DNA, the CDR3 is TGTGCCAGCAGTGAGCTGATGGGCCCAGATACGCAGTATTTT. J is TRBJ2-3 and V is TRBV2, with no clear D. Germline-derived CDR1 and CDR2 are SNHLY and FYNNEI. V shed 3 bases and J shed 4 bases, with 11 bases lying between them. The CDR3 has 14 residues.

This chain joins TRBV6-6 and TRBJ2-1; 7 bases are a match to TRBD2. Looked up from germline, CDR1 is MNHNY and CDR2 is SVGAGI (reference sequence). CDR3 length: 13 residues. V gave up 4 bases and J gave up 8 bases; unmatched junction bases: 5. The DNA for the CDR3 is TGTGCCAGCAGTTCCGGGGGGAGGGATGAGCAGTTCTTC. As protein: CASSSGGRDEQFF.

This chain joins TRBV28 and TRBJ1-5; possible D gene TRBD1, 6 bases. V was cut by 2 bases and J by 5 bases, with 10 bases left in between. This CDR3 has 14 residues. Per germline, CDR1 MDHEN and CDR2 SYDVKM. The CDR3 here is CASSLQGRDQPQHF. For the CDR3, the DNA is TGTGCCAGCAGTTTACAGGGGCGGGATCAGCCCCAGCATTTT.

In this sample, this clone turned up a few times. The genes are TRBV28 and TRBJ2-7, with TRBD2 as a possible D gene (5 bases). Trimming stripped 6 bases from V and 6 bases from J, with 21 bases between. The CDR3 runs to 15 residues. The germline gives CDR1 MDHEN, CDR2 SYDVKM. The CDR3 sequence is CASSLHGRSGSEQYF. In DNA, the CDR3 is TGTGCCAGCAGCCTCCATGGGAGAAGCGGTTCCGAGCAGTACTTC.

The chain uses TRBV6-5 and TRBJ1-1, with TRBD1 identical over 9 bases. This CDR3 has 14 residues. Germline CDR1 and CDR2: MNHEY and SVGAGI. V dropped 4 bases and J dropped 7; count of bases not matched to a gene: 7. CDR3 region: CASSWGQGSIEAFF. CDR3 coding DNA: TGTGCCAGCAGTTGGGGACAGGGAAGTATTGAAGCTTTCTTT.

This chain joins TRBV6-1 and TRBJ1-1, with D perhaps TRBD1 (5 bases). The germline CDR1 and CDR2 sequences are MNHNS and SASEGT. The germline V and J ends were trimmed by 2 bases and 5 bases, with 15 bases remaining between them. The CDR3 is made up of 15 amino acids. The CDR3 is CASSEFQGLGTEAFF. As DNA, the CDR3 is TGTGCCAGCAGTGAATTTCAGGGTTTAGGGACTGAAGCTTTCTTT.

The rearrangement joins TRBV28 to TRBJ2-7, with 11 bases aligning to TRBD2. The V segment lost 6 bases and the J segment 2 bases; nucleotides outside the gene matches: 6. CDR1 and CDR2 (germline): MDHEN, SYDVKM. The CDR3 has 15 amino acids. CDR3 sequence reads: CASSHSGRATYEQYF. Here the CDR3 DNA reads TGTGCCAGCAGCCATAGCGGGAGGGCAACCTACGAGCAGTACTTC.

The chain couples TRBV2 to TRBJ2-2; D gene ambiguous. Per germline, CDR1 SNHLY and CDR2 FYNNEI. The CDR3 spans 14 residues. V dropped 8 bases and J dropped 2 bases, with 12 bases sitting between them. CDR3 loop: CASSRRLNTGELFF. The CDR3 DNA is TGTGCCAGCTCGAGGCGGCTAAACACCGGGGAGCTGTTTTTT.

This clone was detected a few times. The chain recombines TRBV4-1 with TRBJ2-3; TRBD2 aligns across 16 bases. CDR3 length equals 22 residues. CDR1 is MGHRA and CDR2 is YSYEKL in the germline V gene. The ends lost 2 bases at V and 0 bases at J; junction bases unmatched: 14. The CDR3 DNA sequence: TGCGCCAGCAGCCAATTGGGACTAGCGGGAGGGCCTTCCTACACGAGCACAGATACGCAGTATTTT. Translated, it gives CASSQLGLAGGPSYTSTDTQYF.

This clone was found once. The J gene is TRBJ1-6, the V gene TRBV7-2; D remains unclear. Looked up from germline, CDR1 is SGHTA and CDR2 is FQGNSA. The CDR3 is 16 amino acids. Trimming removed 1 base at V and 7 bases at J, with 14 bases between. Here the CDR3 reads CASSLGGRSHNSPLHF. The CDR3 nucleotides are TGTGCCAGCAGCTTAGGAGGCCGGTCCCACAATTCACCCCTCCACTTT.

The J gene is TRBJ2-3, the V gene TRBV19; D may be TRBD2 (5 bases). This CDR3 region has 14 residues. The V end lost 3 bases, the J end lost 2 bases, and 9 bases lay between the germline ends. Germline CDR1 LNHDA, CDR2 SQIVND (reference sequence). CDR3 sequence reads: CASSIGGTTDTQYF. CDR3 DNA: TGTGCCAGTAGTATTGGAGGCACCACAGATACGCAGTATTTT.